The clone carrying this T cell receptor (beta chain) has a count of ten or more. It was RNA transcripts that yielded the amplified TCR beta CDR3 regions. A first-round RT-PCR of the TCR CDR3 used the HTBI primer set. TCRdb itself ran the multiplex PCR reads through MiXCR, one entry per CDR3 protein. The data hold some 420,000 distinct CDR3 sequences, with around 13% observed a single time. The source of the sample is a study of T cells in Graves' hyperthyroidism and ophthalmopathy. Investigators excluded patients with uncontrolled infection, other autoimmune disease, pregnancy or lactation. Extraction of PBMCs used roughly 9.4 ml of fresh peripheral blood. This CDR3 spans 13 amino acids. V lost 1 base and J lost 11, with 14 bases in between.

Source material: blood. V is TRBV12-3 or TRBV12-4 and J is TRBJ1-1; D unresolved. This TCR was sampled from a woman younger than 30 with Graves' hyperthyroidism. The CDR3: CASSLGKGVLAFF. The DNA for the CDR3 is TGTGCCAGCAGTTTAGGGAAGGGTGTGTTGGCTTTCTTT.